This entry features one T cell receptor (beta chain) sequence. Its antigen is currently not known. No base quality values were provided; no much bigger clone lies one nucleotide off. These data belong to a study of T cells in Graves' hyperthyroidism and ophthalmopathy (dated by TCRdb to between 2017 and 2020). Regarding the study in general: Peripheral blood was sampled at the time of initial diagnosis, prior to any treatment. The roughly 91 discovery patients were randomly split 7:3 into training and test sets. Following sampling, methimazole starting at 30 mg daily was given to hyperthyroidism patients, and high-dose intravenous methylprednisolone was given to ophthalmopathy patients. Whether ophthalmopathy could be predicted prospectively was tested in an independent validation cohort made up of 18 to 20 hyperthyroidism patients plus 17 patients who later progressed to ophthalmopathy. In addition, the study compared T-cell repertoires in thyroid tissue and in blood from about 6 Graves' hyperthyroidism patients. TCR V-J signatures able to tell the groups apart were searched for in a discovery cohort of approximately 95 patients, of whom under 45 had Graves' ophthalmopathy and 55 to 60 had stable Graves' hyperthyroidism. The paper reports TCR Vbeta CDR3 sequencing of approximately 130 peripheral blood samples: approximately 41 ophthalmopathy, about 75 hyperthyroidism and about 17 progressor patients.

Graves' hyperthyroidism was defined as stable when no progression to ophthalmopathy occurred over 18 months of follow-up. Hyperthyroidism patients were newly diagnosed, with disease duration under 2 months, and aged 18 to 65 years. Patients with uncontrolled infections, other autoimmune diseases, pregnancy or lactation were excluded. Clinical symptoms, serum thyroxine and TRAb, thyroid ultrasound, and orbital computed tomography formed the basis for the diagnoses. Ficoll-Paque density gradient centrifugation was used to isolate PBMCs from about 10 ml of fresh peripheral blood. Trizol reagent was used to extract total RNA, and RNA quality was then checked on an Agilent 2100 Bioanalyzer. V is pared back by 5 bases and J by 3 bases, with 8 bases lying between the germline termini. The CDR3 has 13 amino acids, counting the end cysteine and phenylalanine. The only DNA kept is the CDR3, 39 bases in frame from the first base. CDR1 is given as ENHRY and CDR2 as SYGVKD, both from the germline V gene.

Paper-wide results and their limitations: Blood samples also contained most of the expanded thyroid clonotypes (frequency above 0.001), which suggests that blood repertoires may reflect thyroid immune responses. In validation, the model predicted progression to ophthalmopathy with roughly 66% sensitivity and less than 80% specificity, a median of approximately 6.7 months before onset. Sample size was not statistically predetermined, and investigators were not blinded to group allocation. A model built on a 13 V-J signature distinguished ophthalmopathy from stable hyperthyroidism, reaching roughly 88% sensitivity and 81.08% specificity in cross-validation and 80%/75% in testing.

Amplification of TCR beta CDR3 regions was carried out from RNA transcripts. A first-round RT-PCR of the TCR CDR3 used the HTBI primer set with the Qiagen OneStep RT-PCR kit. The libraries were constructed in a second round of multiplex PCR and then size-selected and purified. The libraries were sequenced on an Illumina HiSeq2000 using paired-end 100 bp reads. In the source study's methods: SOAPnuke was used to process the raw data, throwing out any read that contained adapters or uncalled bases, had a mean Phred below 15, or lacked an exact constant-primer or identifier match. COPE v1.2.5 was used to merge the high-quality paired reads, and each unique nucleotide sequence was defined as a clonotype. MiTCR v1.1 was used to align the clonotypes against IMGT TRBV, TRBD and TRBJ reference segments. The analysis was restricted to V-J combinations with a frequency above 0.0001, which together covered 99% to 99.2% of the repertoires. A TCS score was defined as the ratio between F50 (clonal expansion) and ExV (chaos), using BLOSUM62-based TCRdist between CDR3 peptides within each V-J. Welch's t-statistics and random forest reduced 500 to 650 V-J features to under 15, which were used in a naive Bayes classifier (R e1071). TCRdb trimmed public reads at Q25 via fastp, called clones via MiXCR and kept in-frame beta chains. Entries are consolidated by CDR3 protein sequence, retaining the most common genes and DNA. TCRdb, not the authors, supplied the V and J calls. The sample table lists around 580,000 distinct CDR3 sequences, about a sixth of them with a count of one. The ten largest account for approximately 18% of the sample.

The specimen was blood. Recombination connected TRBV10-3 to TRBJ1-5, with the D gene call left open. The TCR sequence derives from a woman under 30 with Graves' hyperthyroidism. The CDR3 region: CAISLSFNQPQHF. The sequenced DNA: TGTGCCATCAGTCTCAGTTTCAATCAGCCCCAGCATTTT.